Reported below is one T cell receptor beta chain. Its antigen remains unidentified. Germline V gene lookup returns CDR1 SEHNR and CDR2 FQNEAQ (reference sequence). There are 17 residues in the CDR3. Trimming removed 5 bases from V and 7 bases from J; junction bases left unmatched: 11. The data derive from a study of a mutant IDH1 vaccine in newly diagnosed glioma. At the level of the study: Patients' prior therapy spanned radiotherapy, temozolomide, or both; most underwent both.

Regarding time point: week 23, last vaccination. Topical imiquimod accompanied each vaccine dose, which consisted of 300 ug of mutant IDH1 20-mer peptide. The protocol was immunoSEQ multiplex PCR, while the TCRdb copy is restricted to in-frame clones and leaves out a portion. The table includes approximately 60,000 clones, about 81% detected once. V usage is TRBV7-9 and J usage is TRBJ2-1; TRBD2 aligns across 13 bases. Source: PBMCs, taken from a glioma patient whose treatment included an IDH1 peptide vaccine. The origin of this receptor is a woman in her thirties or forties with glioma. Some clones in this sample may be carry-over from other donors' samples. In DNA, the CDR3 is TGTGCCAGCAGCCTCGGACTAGCGGGGGTATTAGTAAATGAGCAGTTCTTC. Translated, it gives CASSLGLAGVLVNEQFF.